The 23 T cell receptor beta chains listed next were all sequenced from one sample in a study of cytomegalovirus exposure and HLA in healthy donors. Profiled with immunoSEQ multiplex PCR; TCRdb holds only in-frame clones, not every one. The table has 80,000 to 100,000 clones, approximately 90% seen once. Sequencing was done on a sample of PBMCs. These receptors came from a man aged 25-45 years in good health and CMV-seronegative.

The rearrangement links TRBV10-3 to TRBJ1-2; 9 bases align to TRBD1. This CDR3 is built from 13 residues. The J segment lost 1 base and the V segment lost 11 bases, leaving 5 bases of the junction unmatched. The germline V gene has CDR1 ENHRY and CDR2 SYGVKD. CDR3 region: CASGQGINYGYTF. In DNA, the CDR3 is TGTGCCTCAGGACAGGGGATTAACTATGGCTACACCTTC.

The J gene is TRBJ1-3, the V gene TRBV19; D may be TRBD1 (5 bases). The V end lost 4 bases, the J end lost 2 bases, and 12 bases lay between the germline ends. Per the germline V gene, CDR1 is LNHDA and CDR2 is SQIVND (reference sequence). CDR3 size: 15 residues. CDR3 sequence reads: CASSKTMGPGNTIYF. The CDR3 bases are TGTGCCAGTAGTAAGACCATGGGGCCTGGAAACACCATATATTTT.

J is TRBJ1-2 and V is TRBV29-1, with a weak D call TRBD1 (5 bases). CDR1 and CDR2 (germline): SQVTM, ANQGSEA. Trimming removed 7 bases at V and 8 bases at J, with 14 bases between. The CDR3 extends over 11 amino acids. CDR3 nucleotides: TGCAGCGCAACCCAGGGAAGCGGCTACACCTTC. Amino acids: CSATQGSGYTF.

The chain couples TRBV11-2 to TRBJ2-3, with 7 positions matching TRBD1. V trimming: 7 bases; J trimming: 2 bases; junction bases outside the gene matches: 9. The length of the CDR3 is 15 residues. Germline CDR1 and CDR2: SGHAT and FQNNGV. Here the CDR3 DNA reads TGTGCCAGCACCCAGGGACAGATAACCACAGATACGCAGTATTTT. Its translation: CASTQGQITTDTQYF.

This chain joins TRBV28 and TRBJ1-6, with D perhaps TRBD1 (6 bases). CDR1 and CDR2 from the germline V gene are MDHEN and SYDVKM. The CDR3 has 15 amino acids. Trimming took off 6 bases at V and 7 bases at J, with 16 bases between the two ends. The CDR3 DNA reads TGTGCCAGCAGGAAGACAGGAGGAAGAAATTCACCCCTCCACTTT. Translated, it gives CASRKTGGRNSPLHF. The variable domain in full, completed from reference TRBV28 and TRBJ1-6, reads DVKVTQSSRYLVKRTGEKVFLECVQDMDHENMFWYRQDPGLGLRLIYFSYDVKMKEKGDIPEGYSVSREKKERFSLILESASTNQTSMYLCASRKTGGRNSPLHFGNGTRLTVT.

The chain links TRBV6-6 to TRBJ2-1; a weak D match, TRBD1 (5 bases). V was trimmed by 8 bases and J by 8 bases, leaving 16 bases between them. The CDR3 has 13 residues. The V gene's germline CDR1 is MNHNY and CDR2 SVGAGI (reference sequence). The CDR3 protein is CASGLPGFDEQFF. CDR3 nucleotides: TGTGCCAGCGGGCTCCCAGGGTTTGATGAGCAGTTCTTC.

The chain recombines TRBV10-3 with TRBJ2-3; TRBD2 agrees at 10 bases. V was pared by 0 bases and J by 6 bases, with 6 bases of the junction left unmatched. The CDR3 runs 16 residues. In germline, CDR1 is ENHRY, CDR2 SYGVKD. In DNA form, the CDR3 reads TGTGCCATCAGTGAGTCCCAGCGGGGGGGGTCGGATACGCAGTATTTT. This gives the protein CAISESQRGGSDTQYF.

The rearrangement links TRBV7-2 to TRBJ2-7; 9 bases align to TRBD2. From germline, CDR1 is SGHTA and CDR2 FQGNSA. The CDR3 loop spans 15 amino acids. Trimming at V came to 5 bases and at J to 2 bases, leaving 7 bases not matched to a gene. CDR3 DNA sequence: TGTGCCAGCAGCCACTCTAGCGGGGAGCCCTACGAGCAGTACTTC. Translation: CASSHSSGEPYEQYF.

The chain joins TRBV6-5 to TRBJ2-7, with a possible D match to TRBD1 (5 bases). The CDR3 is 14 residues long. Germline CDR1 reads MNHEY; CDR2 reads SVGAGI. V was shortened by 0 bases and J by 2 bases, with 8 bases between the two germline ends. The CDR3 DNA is TGTGCCAGCAGTTACTCGACAGAGACCTACGAGCAGTACTTC. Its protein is CASSYSTETYEQYF.

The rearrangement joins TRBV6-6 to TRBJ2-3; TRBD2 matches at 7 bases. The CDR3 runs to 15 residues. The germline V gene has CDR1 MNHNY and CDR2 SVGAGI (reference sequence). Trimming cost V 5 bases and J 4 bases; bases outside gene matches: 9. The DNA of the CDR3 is TGTGCCAGCAGTGTACGTGGGGAGGGTGCAGATACGCAGTATTTT. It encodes CASSVRGEGADTQYF.

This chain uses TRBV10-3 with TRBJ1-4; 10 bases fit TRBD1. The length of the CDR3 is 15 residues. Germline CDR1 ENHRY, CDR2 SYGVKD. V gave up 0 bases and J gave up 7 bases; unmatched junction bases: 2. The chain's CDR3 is CAISESGDRGEKLFF. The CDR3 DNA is TGTGCCATCAGTGAGTCAGGGGACAGGGGTGAAAAACTGTTTTTT.

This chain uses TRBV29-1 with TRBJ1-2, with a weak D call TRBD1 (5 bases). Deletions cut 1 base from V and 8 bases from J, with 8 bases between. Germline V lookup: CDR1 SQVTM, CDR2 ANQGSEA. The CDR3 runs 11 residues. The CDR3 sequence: CSVEGGRGYTF. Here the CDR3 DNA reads TGCAGCGTTGAAGGGGGCCGGGGCTACACCTTC.

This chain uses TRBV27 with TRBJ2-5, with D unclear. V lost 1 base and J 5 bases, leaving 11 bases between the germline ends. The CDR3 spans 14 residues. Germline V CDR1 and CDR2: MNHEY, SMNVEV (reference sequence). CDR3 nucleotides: TGTGCCAGCAGTTTATATCAGGTGGCGGAGACCCAGTACTTC. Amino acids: CASSLYQVAETQYF.

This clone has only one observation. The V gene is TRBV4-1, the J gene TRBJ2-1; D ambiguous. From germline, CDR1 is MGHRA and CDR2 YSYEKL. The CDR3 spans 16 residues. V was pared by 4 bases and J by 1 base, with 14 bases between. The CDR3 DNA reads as TGCGCCAGCAGCCCGAGTGCGGCTAGATCCTACAATGAGCAGTTCTTC. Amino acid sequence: CASSPSAARSYNEQFF.

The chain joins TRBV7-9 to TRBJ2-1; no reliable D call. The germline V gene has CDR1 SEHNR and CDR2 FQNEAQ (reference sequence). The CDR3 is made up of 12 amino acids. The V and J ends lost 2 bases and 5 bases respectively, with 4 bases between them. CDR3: CASSLLNNEQFF. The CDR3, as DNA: TGTGCCAGCAGCTTACTAAACAATGAGCAGTTCTTC.

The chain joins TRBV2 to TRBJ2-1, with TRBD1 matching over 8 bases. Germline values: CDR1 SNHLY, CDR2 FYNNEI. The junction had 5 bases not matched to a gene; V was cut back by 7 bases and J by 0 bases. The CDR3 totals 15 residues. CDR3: CASISTGDSYNEQFF. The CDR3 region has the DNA TGTGCCAGCATTTCGACAGGGGACTCCTACAATGAGCAGTTCTTC.

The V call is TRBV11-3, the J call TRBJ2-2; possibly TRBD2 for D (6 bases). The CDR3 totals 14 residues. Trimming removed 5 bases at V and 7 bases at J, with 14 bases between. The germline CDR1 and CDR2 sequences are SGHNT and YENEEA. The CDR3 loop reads CASSPGGSVGELFF. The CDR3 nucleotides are TGTGCCAGCAGCCCCGGGGGTTCAGTCGGGGAGCTGTTTTTT.

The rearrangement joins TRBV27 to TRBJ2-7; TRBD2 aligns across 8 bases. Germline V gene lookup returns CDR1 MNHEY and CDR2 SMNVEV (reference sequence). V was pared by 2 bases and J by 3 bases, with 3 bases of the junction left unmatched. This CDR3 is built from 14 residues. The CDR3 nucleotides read TGTGCCAGCAGTTTACGGGAGGGCCTCTACGAGCAGTACTTC. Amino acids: CASSLREGLYEQYF.

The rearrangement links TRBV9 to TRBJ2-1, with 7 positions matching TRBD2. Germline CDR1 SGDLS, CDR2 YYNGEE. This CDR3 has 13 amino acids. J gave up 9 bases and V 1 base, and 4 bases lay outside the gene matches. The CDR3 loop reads CASSVSSGSEQFF. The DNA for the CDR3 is TGTGCCAGCAGCGTATCTAGCGGTAGTGAGCAGTTCTTC.

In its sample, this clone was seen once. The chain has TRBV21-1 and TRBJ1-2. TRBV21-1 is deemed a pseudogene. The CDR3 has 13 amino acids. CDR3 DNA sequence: TGTGCCAGCAGCAAAACTGTTTTCAAGGGCTACACCTTC. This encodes CASSKTVFKGYTF.

Written as DNA, the CDR3 is TGCGCCAGCAGCCGAGGACAGGGGGGCAATCAGCCCCAGCATTTT. It codes for CASSRGQGGNQPQHF. V and J are TRBV5-1 and TRBJ1-5; 10 bases fit TRBD1. Germline values: CDR1 SGHRS, CDR2 YFSETQ. CDR3 size: 15 residues. The junction had 3 bases not matched to a gene; V was cut back by 4 bases and J by 2 bases.

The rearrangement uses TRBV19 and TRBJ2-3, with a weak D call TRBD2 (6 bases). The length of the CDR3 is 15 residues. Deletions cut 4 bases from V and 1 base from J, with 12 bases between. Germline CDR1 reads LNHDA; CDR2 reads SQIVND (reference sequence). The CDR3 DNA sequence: TGTGCCAGTAGTACCAGACCGGGGGGCACAGATACGCAGTATTTT. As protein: CASSTRPGGTDTQYF.

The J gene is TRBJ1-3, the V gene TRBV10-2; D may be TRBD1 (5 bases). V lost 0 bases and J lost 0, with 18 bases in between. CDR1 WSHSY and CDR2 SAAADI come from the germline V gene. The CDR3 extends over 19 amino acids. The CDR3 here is CASSESWGTADLSGNTIYF. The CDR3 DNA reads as TGCGCCAGCAGTGAGTCTTGGGGCACAGCAGATCTCTCTGGAAACACCATATATTTT.